This T cell receptor beta chain was retrieved from a study of human T cells and chemical hapten exposure. Turning to the study itself: Patch tests delivered 0.01% DPC to the upper back and were evaluated at 6 days. Notes on the study in general: Sensitizing with DPC caused no change in TCRs above 1 in 1000 frequency. Versus controls, significantly more large CDR3 similarity clusters arose from expanded TCRs.

Each CDR3 protein gets one entry after TCRdb re-called the RACE reads with MiXCR. The table includes about 120,000 distinct CDR3 sequences, around 15% detected once. The time point denotes: patch test 1, 2 weeks after DPC sensitization. Treatment meaning: therapeutic diphenylcyclopropenone sensitization with weekly scalp DPC. The length of the CDR3 is 16 residues. This clonotype was seen repeatedly, ten times or more. Its antigen remains unidentified. The source material was whole blood, sampled in connection with sensitization to the hapten diphenylcyclopropenone (DPC). The clonotype originates from a man aged 18-30 years with alopecia areata. Some clones in this sample may be carry-over from other donors' samples. This sequence joins TRBV21-1 and TRBJ2-7; the table gives TRBD1 as D, unverified against the DNA. TRBV21-1 counts as a pseudogene. CDR3: CASSKDVGTGVSEQYF. The DNA for the CDR3 is TGTGCCAGCAGCAAAGACGTAGGGACAGGGGTAAGCGAGCAGTACTTC.